This TCR beta chain was found in a study of vaccination effects on CD4 cells after COVID-19. Across the whole study: Each person got two doses of an mRNA SARS-CoV-2 vaccine, BNT162b2 or mRNA-1273.

Study-wide points: Clones of infection and vaccine origin contracted markedly late after vaccination. Convalescent patients were scarce in the study, and it lacked early post-infection timepoints.

The CDR3 runs 17 residues. Trimming at V came to 5 bases and at J to 5 bases, leaving 13 bases not matched to a gene. Germline CDR1 SGHTA, CDR2 FQGNSA. Expansion with viral peptide pools was applied to antigen-specific CD4+ T cells by the ViraFEST assay prior to sequencing. Following a 10-day culture, CD4+ T cells were purified. Testing of the vaccine recipients showed negative nucleocapsid antibodies and no prior SARS-CoV-2 infection. A half-medium replacement with IL-2 medium was carried out on days 3 and 7. For this clone: Its specificity is not known.

The repertoire was sequenced with immunoSEQ multiplex PCR; TCRdb's copy has only in-frame clones and lacks some. The sample contains approximately 74,000 clones, around 79% of which appear only once. Sequenced material: CD4+ T cells from PBMCs cultured with HCoV-NL63 spike peptides, taken before COVID-19 vaccination. The rearrangement joins TRBV7-2 to TRBJ1-1; 11 bases fit TRBD1. This clonotype was sampled from a human donor who received a COVID-19 vaccine. CDR3 in DNA: TGTGCCAGCAGCCAGCTGGGGACAGGGGGATTTAGGACTGAAGCTTTCTTT. It is translated as CASSQLGTGGFRTEAFF.